This T cell receptor beta chain was recorded in a study of blood T cell repertoires in COVID-19. Across the study: Donors in the United States, Italy and Spain gave samples during acute or convalescent COVID-19.

The V gene lost 7 bases and the J gene lost 2 bases, with 12 bases spanning the gap. CDR1 and CDR2 from the germline V gene are MDHEN and SYDVKM. The CDR3 has 14 amino acids. Sequencing used immunoSEQ multiplex PCR; TCRdb keeps in-frame clones, though not all of them. The table has around 190,000 clones, 65% to 90% seen once. V is TRBV28 and J is TRBJ2-1; maybe TRBD1 (5 bases). The source material was peripheral blood. This clonotype was obtained from a human donor in a cohort sampled during active COVID-19. As DNA, the CDR3 is TGTGCCAGCACCCAGGGTTTAACCTACAATGAGCAGTTCTTC. Residues: CASTQGLTYNEQFF.